Listed below are T cell receptor beta chains from one sample, sequenced in a study of T-cell memory formation after mild COVID-19. Each CDR3 protein is one row after TCRdb ran MiXCR on the 5' RACE reads. This sample has 350,000 to 500,000 distinct CDR3 sequences, with around 17% found just once. Sequencing used PBMCs or a T cell subset sorted from them (not recorded which). These receptors were obtained from a man aged 18 to 29 who had mild COVID-19 (a few samples of this study predate the infection). Cell type and time point are not known. Both conserved end residues are part of each CDR3. Fields, in order: J gene, clone size, D gene, V gene, CDR3 DNA, CDR3 protein. The D gene is left open where the match is weak. Expanded clones get a size class; other rows say once, few or many, or leave the size out.

>TRBJ1-1|.|.|TRBV7-2
TGTGCCAGCAGCCCCGTTTCCCGTGGAGAAGCTTTCTTT
CASSPVSRGEAFF
>TRBJ2-5|few|.|TRBV2
TGTGCCAGCAGTGAAGCGTGGTCCGAACAGTCGAACTATCAAGAGACCCAGTACTTC
CASSEAWSEQSNYQETQYF
>TRBJ2-5|.|.|TRBV11-2
TGTGCCAGCAGCTTATACAGGGAAGGAGAGACCCAGTACTTC
CASSLYREGETQYF
>TRBJ1-1|many|.|TRBV11-2
TGTGCCAGCAGCTTACTAGGTGATACTGAAGCTTTCTTT
CASSLLGDTEAFF
>TRBJ1-5|.|.|TRBV20-1
TGCAGTGCTAGCCAGACAGGAAGCAATCAGCCCCAGCATTTT
CSASQTGSNQPQHF
>TRBJ2-2|.|.|TRBV18
TGTGCCAGCTCACGGGACCCCAACACCGGGGAGCTGTTTTTT
CASSRDPNTGELFF
>TRBJ1-5|few|.|TRBV4-3
TGCGCCAGCAGCCAAGAATTCTGGGGGGCTCGGCCCCAGCATTTT
CASSQEFWGARPQHF
>TRBJ1-1|few|.|TRBV6-5
TGTGCCAGCAGTTACTTGGGGGCGCGAACTGAAGCTTTCTTT
CASSYLGARTEAFF
>TRBJ1-2|medium-sized|TRBD1|TRBV7-2
TGTGCCAGCAGCTTACCGACAGGGGGCTATGGCTACACCTTC
CASSLPTGGYGYTF
>TRBJ1-6|.|.|TRBV4-1
TGCGCCAGCAGCCAAGTTAAGGCACCCCTCCACTTT
CASSQVKAPLHF
>TRBJ2-3|.|.|TRBV21-1
TGTGCCAGCAGCCGACCGAGAGGAAGCACAGATACGCAGTATTTT
CASSRPRGSTDTQYF
>TRBJ1-6|few|.|TRBV12-3/TRBV12-4
TGTGCCAGCAGGCGACAGGTTAACAATTCACCCCTCCACTTT
CASRRQVNNSPLHF
>TRBJ1-4|.|.|TRBV7-9
TGTGCCAGCAGCTACTCAGGGATTGAAAAACTGTTTTTT
CASSYSGIEKLFF
>TRBJ2-7|.|TRBD1|TRBV5-1
TGCGCCAGCAGCTTGTTGGGACAGATCGAGCAGTACTTC
CASSLLGQIEQYF
>TRBJ2-1|.|TRBD2|TRBV6-5
TGTGCCAGCAGTTACTCTAGCGGGGGGGCCGAGTCCTACAATGAGCAGTTCTTC
CASSYSSGGAESYNEQFF
>TRBJ2-2|few|.|TRBV7-9
TGTGCCAGCCGCTCCAGATTGATAGCTGGTGGAATCACCGGGGAGCTGTTTTTT
CASRSRLIAGGITGELFF
>TRBJ2-1|.|.|TRBV4-3
TGCGCCAGCAGCTCAGAGGGGTTAAACAATGAGCAGTTCTTC
CASSSEGLNNEQFF
>TRBJ1-2|.|.|TRBV6-5
TGTGCCAGCAGTTTCGGGGGGGTCGCCTATGGCTACACCTTC
CASSFGGVAYGYTF
>TRBJ1-1|.|.|TRBV3-1
TGTGCCAGCAGCTGGCCCGGGACCCAAGGCACTGAAGCTTTCTTT
CASSWPGTQGTEAFF
>TRBJ1-1|.|.|TRBV7-8
TGTGCCAGCAGGGAAGGGGGACTAGGCACTGAAGCTTTCTTT
CASREGGLGTEAFF
>TRBJ1-3|few|.|TRBV20-1
TGCAGTGCTAGAGATCGCAGGGGTGGATCTGGAAACACCATATATTTT
CSARDRRGGSGNTIYF
>TRBJ2-7|.|.|TRBV14
TGTGCCAGCAGCCCGAGGACCTTCTCCTACGAGCAGTACTTC
CASSPRTFSYEQYF
>TRBJ2-1|few|TRBD2|TRBV28
TGTGCCAGCAGTCCCCATGGGACTAGCATCTATGAGCAGTTCTTC
CASSPHGTSIYEQFF
>TRBJ2-3|.|TRBD2|TRBV7-3
TGTGCCAGCAGCTCGAGGGGAGCGGGGGGTGCTAGCACAGATACGCAGTATTTT
CASSSRGAGGASTDTQYF
>TRBJ2-3|.|.|TRBV10-3
TGTGCCATCAGTGATGGGGCGGGATCGGATACGCAGTATTTT
CAISDGAGSDTQYF
>TRBJ2-5|many|.|TRBV4-1
TGCGCCAGCAGCCAAGTAGAACAAGAGACCCAGTACTTC
CASSQVEQETQYF
>TRBJ2-7|.|TRBD1|TRBV20-1
TGCAGGGCCCCGGGACAGGGCAAGTACGAGCAGTACTTC
CRAPGQGKYEQYF
>TRBJ2-7|few|TRBD1|TRBV20-1
TGCAGTGCTACCTCGGGACAGGATAGCTCCTACGAGCAGTACTTC
CSATSGQDSSYEQYF
>TRBJ2-1|.|.|TRBV29-1
TGCAGCGTTGCGGGCAGGGTTACTTACAATGAGCAGTTCTTC
CSVAGRVTYNEQFF
>TRBJ1-3|.|.|TRBV5-1
TGCGCCAGCAGACCCAGCTCTGGAAACACCATATATTTT
CASRPSSGNTIYF
>TRBJ2-3|.|.|TRBV24-1
TGTGCCACCAGTGGTTCCCCTTCGGGGGCAGGAGATACGCAGTATTTT
CATSGSPSGAGDTQYF
>TRBJ2-5|.|.|TRBV29-1
TGCAGCGTTGTATATATCGGCCCCTCGAGAGAGACCCAGTACTTC
CSVVYIGPSRETQYF
>TRBJ1-1|many|TRBD1|TRBV14
TGTGCCAGCAGCTCACAGGGGGCGCAGAGCACTGAAGCTTTCTTT
CASSSQGAQSTEAFF
>TRBJ1-2|.|TRBD1|TRBV20-1
TGCAGTGCTAGTCGGGACAGGGTCTATGGCTACACCTTC
CSASRDRVYGYTF
>TRBJ2-7|many|.|TRBV7-2
TGTGCCAGCAGGAGGACTGCAAGCTCCTACGAGCAGTACTTC
CASRRTASSYEQYF
>TRBJ2-5|.|.|TRBV20-1
TGCAGTGCTCCTACGCGGATCGGGACCCAGTACTTC
CSAPTRIGTQYF
>TRBJ2-5|.|TRBD2|TRBV29-1
TGCAGCGTTGCCAGGACTAGCGGGGGCCTGGAGACCCAGTACTTC
CSVARTSGGLETQYF
>TRBJ2-3|.|.|TRBV7-3
TGTGCCAGCAGCTCCGGGACCCTAGATACGCAGTATTTT
CASSSGTLDTQYF
>TRBJ2-1|few|TRBD1|TRBV6-1
TGTGCCAGCAGTGGGGACAGGGTGGAGCAGTTCTTC
CASSGDRVEQFF
>TRBJ2-7|.|.|TRBV7-9
TGTGCCAGCAGCTTAGCCTGGCAGCCCTACGAGCAGTACTTC
CASSLAWQPYEQYF
>TRBJ2-1|.|TRBD2|TRBV7-9
TGTGCCAGCAGCCCAGGACTAGGCGTCGATGAGCAGTTCTTC
CASSPGLGVDEQFF